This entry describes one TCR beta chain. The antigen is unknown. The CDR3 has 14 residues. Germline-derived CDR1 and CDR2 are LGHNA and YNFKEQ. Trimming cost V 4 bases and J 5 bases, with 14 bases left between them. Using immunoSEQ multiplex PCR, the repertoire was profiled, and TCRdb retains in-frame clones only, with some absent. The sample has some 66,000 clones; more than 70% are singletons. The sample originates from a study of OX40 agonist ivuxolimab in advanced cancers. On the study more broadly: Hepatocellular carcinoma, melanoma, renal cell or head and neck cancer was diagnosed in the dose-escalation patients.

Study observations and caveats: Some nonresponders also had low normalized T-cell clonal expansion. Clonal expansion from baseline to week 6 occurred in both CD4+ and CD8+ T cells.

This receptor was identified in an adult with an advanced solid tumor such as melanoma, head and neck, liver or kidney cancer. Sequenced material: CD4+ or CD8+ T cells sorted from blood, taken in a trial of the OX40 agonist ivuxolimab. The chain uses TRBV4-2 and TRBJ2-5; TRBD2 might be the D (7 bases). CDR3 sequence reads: CASSLGGAGETQYF. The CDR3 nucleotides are TGTGCCAGCAGCCTGGGGGGGGCAGGCGAGACCCAGTACTTC.